This T cell receptor (beta chain) was obtained from a study of T cells after yellow fever vaccination. General observations from the study: FACS-sorted repertoires could contain abundant clonotypes contaminating from the bulk population.

V was cut by 3 bases and J by 0 bases, with 11 bases left in between. The CDR3 contains 15 residues. CDR1 and CDR2 from the germline V gene are LGHNA and YSLEER. This clonotype was detected only a few times. Its antigen is unknown. TCRdb re-called the 5' RACE reads through MiXCR, storing one row per CDR3 protein. The table shows about 300,000 distinct CDR3 sequences, with roughly 7% occurring only once. This clonotype was obtained from a man between 18 and 29 years old who received the YFV17D yellow fever vaccine. The chain couples TRBV4-3 to TRBJ1-1, with D possibly TRBD1 on 6 matching bases. The sample here was PBMCs, taken about 41 days after the first yellow fever vaccination. CDR3 amino acids: CASSHRQVLNTEAFF. The DNA for the CDR3 is TGCGCCAGCAGCCATCGACAGGTCCTGAACACTGAAGCTTTCTTT.